Below, 20 T cell receptor beta chains from the same sample are listed, as sequenced in a study of immune evolution from preneoplasia to lung adenocarcinoma. Method: immunoSEQ multiplex PCR; TCRdb's copy keeps in-frame clones and lacks some. Of about 7,400 clones listed, around 79% were seen once; the top ten hold roughly 8.3%. Material for sequencing was FFPE minimally invasive lung adenocarcinoma tissue. The receptor source for this set is a person aged 70 to 80 with lung adenocarcinoma.

The CDR3 nucleotides read TGTGCCAGCAACCATTGGACAAGCTCTGGAAACACCATATATTTT. This sequence encodes CASNHWTSSGNTIYF. V gene TRBV5-8 combines with J gene TRBJ1-3; D might be TRBD1 (5 bases). V was cut by 6 bases and J by 0 bases, with 13 bases left in between. This CDR3 comprises 15 residues. Germline V gene sequence: CDR1 SGHTS, CDR2 YDEGEE.

The CDR3 DNA is TGTGCCAGCAGCTTGGGGCATACGCAGTATTTT. Amino acid sequence: CASSLGHTQYF. The genes are TRBV12-1 and TRBJ2-3; the DNA was not compared with TRBD1, the D call given in the table. TRBV12-1 is a pseudogene. The CDR3 covers 11 residues.

The count of this clone is one. This chain joins TRBV7-2 and TRBJ1-2; perhaps TRBD1 as D (6 bases). V lost 5 bases and J lost 0, with 19 bases in between. Germline-derived CDR1 and CDR2 are SGHTA and FQGNSA. The CDR3 is 17 residues long. The CDR3 region has the DNA TGTGCCAGCAGCCCCCGAGGGACACTTCCCACTAACTATGGCTACACCTTC. Translated, it gives CASSPRGTLPTNYGYTF. Full variable domain (outside the CDR3, taken from reference TRBV7-2 and TRBJ1-2): GAGVSQSPSNKVTEKGKDVELRCDPISGHTALYWYRQSLGQGLEFLIYFQGNSAPDKSGLPSDRFSAERTGGSVSTLTIQRTQQEDSAVYLCASSPRGTLPTNYGYTFGSGTRLTVV.

The rearrangement links TRBV28 to TRBJ2-3, with D uncertain. V gave up 4 bases and J gave up 0 bases, with 8 bases separating them. In germline, CDR1 is MDHEN, CDR2 SYDVKM. The CDR3 is 14 amino acids. The CDR3 reads CASSSEWSTDTQYF. In nucleotides, the CDR3 is TGTGCCAGCAGTTCGGAGTGGAGCACAGATACGCAGTATTTT.

CDR3 nucleotide sequence: TGCGCCAGCAGCTCGGGAGACACGATAAAGGGGGCTGAAGCTTTCTTT. Its protein product is CASSSGDTIKGAEAFF. The chain employs TRBV5-1 and TRBJ1-1; D is possibly TRBD1 (6 bases). Deletions cut 3 bases from V and 6 bases from J, with 21 bases between. The germline CDR1 and CDR2 sequences are SGHRS and YFSETQ. This CDR3 contains 16 residues.

The chain employs TRBV7-6 and TRBJ2-7, with D maybe TRBD2 (7 bases). The CDR3 totals 14 residues. Trimming removed 1 base from V and 3 bases from J, with 10 bases in between. Germline CDR1 SGHVS, CDR2 FNYEAQ. The CDR3 DNA follows: TGTGCCAGCAGCTTAGAGGGGGGGGGCTACGAGCAGTACTTC. Its translation: CASSLEGGGYEQYF.

This rearrangement joins TRBV11-2 to TRBJ2-7, with TRBD2 matching over 12 bases. J lost 1 base, V lost 5 bases, and 3 bases had no gene match. The germline V gene encodes CDR1 SGHAT and CDR2 FQNNGV. The CDR3 spans 15 residues. The CDR3 nucleotides are TGTGCCAGCAGCCAACTAGCGGGGGGATCCTACGAGCAGTACTTC. Protein: CASSQLAGGSYEQYF.

The genes are TRBV7-3 and TRBJ2-2; a weak D match, TRBD1 (5 bases). The V end was cut by 5 bases, the J end by 0 bases, with 10 bases between. Germline CDR1 SGHTA, CDR2 FQGTGA. The CDR3 contains 15 residues. CDR3: CASSKTGSNTGELFF. The CDR3 bases are TGTGCCAGCAGCAAAACAGGTTCGAACACCGGGGAGCTGTTTTTT.

This rearrangement joins TRBV20-1 to TRBJ2-4; D is uncertain. The CDR3 length is 11 residues. CDR1 and CDR2 (germline): DFQATT, SNEGSKA (reference sequence). CDR3 amino acids: CRAEKGAIDYF. The CDR3 DNA reads as TGCAGGGCCGAGAAGGGCGCCATAGACTACTTC.

This clone occurred a few times. The chain combines TRBV5-1 with TRBJ2-2; D unresolved. The CDR3 runs 14 residues. V dropped 1 base and J dropped 2 bases, with 6 bases sitting between them. Germline CDR1 and CDR2: SGHRS and YFSETQ. The CDR3 DNA sequence: TGCGCCAGCAGCTTGAACGGCAACACCGGGGAGCTGTTTTTT. Amino acids: CASSLNGNTGELFF.

This clone has a handful of counts. CDR3 sequence (DNA): TGTGCCAGCAGTCGTGGACTAGCGGAAAACAATGAGCAGTTCTTC. It is translated as CASSRGLAENNEQFF. The gene calls are TRBV11-3 and TRBJ2-1; TRBD2 matches at 10 bases. The CDR3 is 15 residues long. Trimming cost V 6 bases and J 5 bases; bases outside gene matches: 7. Germline V gene lookup returns CDR1 SGHNT and CDR2 YENEEA.

The chain employs TRBV13 and TRBJ2-3, with TRBD2 identical over 9 bases. The trim removed 1 base at V and 8 bases at J, leaving 10 bases unmatched. Germline values: CDR1 PRHDT, CDR2 FYEKMQ (reference sequence). The CDR3 totals 16 residues. The CDR3 DNA reads TGTGCCAGCAGCTTAGCGGCTAGCGGGACTCAGGGTACGCAGTATTTT. The encoded protein is CASSLAASGTQGTQYF.

This chain joins TRBV11-2 and TRBJ2-1; TRBD2 matches at 7 bases. V shed 2 bases and J 3 bases; nucleotides not matched to a gene: 4. Germline V gene lookup returns CDR1 SGHAT and CDR2 FQNNGV. The CDR3 runs 15 residues. The CDR3, as DNA: TGTGCCAGCAGCTTAATGCGCGGGGGCTACAATGAGCAGTTCTTC. Translating it yields CASSLMRGGYNEQFF.

J is TRBJ2-5 and V is TRBV5-6, with D hard to call. Germline V lookup: CDR1 SGHDT, CDR2 YYEEEE. The CDR3 extends over 14 amino acids. The germline V and J ends were trimmed by 4 bases and 0 bases, with 10 bases remaining between them. The CDR3 coding sequence is TGTGCCAGCAGCCTTAATGGGTACCAAGAGACCCAGTACTTC. It codes for CASSLNGYQETQYF.

This clone occurred once. This sequence joins TRBV5-3 and TRBJ2-7; no reliable D call. TRBV5-3 is identified as an open reading frame with a role that is uncertain. This CDR3 is 10 amino acids long. V gave up 5 bases and J gave up 4 bases, with 4 bases separating them. DNA for the CDR3: TGTGCCAGAAGGGGGTACGAGCAGTACTTC. This sequence encodes CARRGYEQYF.

For this clone: The DNA is omitted, as the CDR3 cannot be located on it reliably, and the CDR3 follows TCRdb's listing. The chain joins TRBV9 to TRBJ2-5. Germline CDR1 and CDR2: SGDLS and YYNGEE. The CDR3 comprises 14 residues, both ends counted. CDR3 region: CASSVQVGPGTQYF.

This sequence joins TRBV29-1 and TRBJ2-5; D is ambiguous. Trimming pared 4 bases from V and 5 bases from J, leaving 14 bases between. This CDR3 is built from 13 residues. Germline CDR1 reads SQVTM; CDR2 reads ANQGSEA. The chain's CDR3 is CSVVRYPGETQYF. The CDR3 DNA follows: TGCAGCGTTGTCCGTTACCCGGGCGAGACCCAGTACTTC.

In its sample, this clone was seen a few times. V is TRBV7-8 and J is TRBJ1-5; the D is unclear. This CDR3 has 13 amino acids. Trimming cost V 6 bases and J 1 base, with 7 bases left between them. Germline V gene data show CDR1 as SGHVS and CDR2 as FQNEAQ. The CDR3 loop reads CASSPDSNQPQHF. In DNA, the CDR3 is TGTGCCAGCAGTCCCGACAGCAATCAGCCCCAGCATTTT.

This clone was counted a single time. The rearrangement joins TRBV29-1 to TRBJ2-3; no reliable D call. The germline CDR1 and CDR2 sequences are SQVTM and ANQGSEA. This CDR3 is 12 amino acids long. The V gene lost 6 bases and the J gene lost 2 bases, with 9 bases spanning the gap. CDR3 region: CSVVATTDTQYF. The CDR3 region has the DNA TGCAGCGTGGTGGCAACCACAGATACGCAGTATTTT.

The rearrangement joins TRBV7-6 to TRBJ2-7; 8 bases fit TRBD2. The germline CDR1 and CDR2 sequences are SGHVS and FNYEAQ. This CDR3 comprises 15 residues. Trimming cost V 4 bases and J 7 bases; bases outside gene matches: 12. CDR3 sequence (DNA): TGTGCCAGCAGCTCCCTCGGCGGGGGCGGGGGGGAGCAGTACTTC. Translation gives CASSSLGGGGGEQYF. The full variable domain, in which reference TRBV7-6 and TRBJ2-7 provide the parts outside the CDR3, is GAGVSQSPRYKVTKRGQDVALRCDPISGHVSLYWYRQALGQGPEFLTYFNYEAQQDKSGLPNDRFSAERPEGSISTLTIQRTEQRDSAMYRCASSSLGGGGGEQYFGPGTRLTVT.